The 19 T cell receptor beta chains below were found in one sample sequenced in a study of cytomegalovirus exposure and HLA in healthy donors (dated by TCRdb to 2017 to 2019). The library was produced with the immunoSEQ multiplex PCR assay. For the multiplex PCR, a mixture combining 60 forward primers for TCR Vbeta segments and 13 reverse primers for TCR Jbeta segments was used. As stored in TCRdb, this immuneACCESS dataset retains in-frame rearrangements with V and J assigned. A fraction of the clones does not appear; measured against another copy, unresolved V genes explain less than half of the discrepancy, and the remainder lacks a known reason. The sample contains around 160,000 clones, 60% to 80% of them found a single time. Over 4.5% of the sample belongs to the ten largest clones. The source material was PBMCs. The receptor set was obtained from a male donor in good health and CMV-seronegative.

This chain links TRBV7-2 with TRBJ1-5, with D uncertain. This CDR3 spans 15 amino acids. The V gene lost 4 bases and the J gene lost 9 bases, with 19 bases spanning the gap. Germline V lookup: CDR1 SGHTA, CDR2 FQGNSA. CDR3 nucleotides: TGTGCCAGCAGCTCGGACTGGACGCCAGTCCGGCCCCAGCATTTT. Amino acids: CASSSDWTPVRPQHF.

The chain uses TRBV5-6 and TRBJ2-1, with TRBD2 matching 10 bases. V was clipped by 0 bases and J by 6 bases; unmatched bases: 3. Per germline, CDR1 SGHDT and CDR2 YYEEEE. The CDR3 contains 15 residues. CDR3 amino acids: CASSLGLAGVNEQFF. The CDR3 DNA sequence: TGTGCCAGCAGCTTGGGGCTAGCGGGAGTCAATGAGCAGTTCTTC.

This clone occurred once. The gene calls are TRBV11-2 and TRBJ2-1; TRBD1 matches at 10 bases. The junction had 3 bases not matched to a gene; V was cut back by 5 bases and J by 14 bases. Germline V gives CDR1 SGHAT, CDR2 FQNNGV. The CDR3 contains 11 residues. CDR3 sequence reads: CASSPGTGEFF. CDR3 nucleotides: TGTGCCAGCAGCCCCGGGACAGGGGAGTTCTTC.

The chain links TRBV5-1 to TRBJ1-1; 8 nucleotides align to TRBD1. The trim removed 4 bases at V and 5 bases at J, leaving 7 bases unmatched. There are 14 residues in the CDR3. Germline CDR1 and CDR2: SGHRS and YFSETQ. This CDR3 reads CASSLGQGATEAFF. The DNA of the CDR3 is TGCGCCAGCAGCCTAGGACAGGGCGCGACTGAAGCTTTCTTT.

This rearrangement joins TRBV28 to TRBJ1-4; 11 bases match TRBD1. The CDR3 loop spans 15 amino acids. V was clipped by 5 bases and J by 8 bases; unmatched bases: 7. Germline CDR1 and CDR2: MDHEN and SYDVKM. The CDR3 DNA follows: TGTGCCAGCAGTGACCCGGGACAGGGGGGCGAAAAACTGTTTTTT. This codes for CASSDPGQGGEKLFF.

The J gene is TRBJ2-6, the V gene TRBV11-2; 8 nucleotides line up with TRBD1. The CDR3 totals 17 residues. Germline trimming cut 6 bases from V and 2 bases from J; bases unmatched to any gene: 9. Per the germline V gene, CDR1 is SGHAT and CDR2 is FQNNGV. CDR3 sequence reads: CASSTGTGRAGANVLTF. CDR3 DNA sequence: TGTGCCAGCAGTACCGGGACAGGTCGGGCTGGGGCCAACGTCCTGACTTTC. The full variable domain, its missing parts supplied by reference TRBV11-2 and TRBJ2-6, is EAGVAQSPRYKIIEKRQSVAFWCNPISGHATLYWYQQILGQGPKLLIQFQNNGVVDDSQLPKDRFSAERLKGVDSTLKIQPAKLEDSAVYLCASSTGTGRAGANVLTFGAGSRLTVL.

CDR3 residues: CASSPQGLAVYEQYF. In nucleotides, the CDR3 is TGTGCCAGCAGCCCCCAAGGACTAGCGGTTTACGAGCAGTACTTC. This chain joins TRBV7-6 and TRBJ2-7; 10 bases agree with TRBD2. The CDR3 spans 15 residues. The junction had 8 bases not matched to a gene; V was cut back by 5 bases and J by 4 bases. Germline V gene data show CDR1 as SGHVS and CDR2 as FNYEAQ.

The CDR3: CASGGPVNTGELFF. The DNA for the CDR3 is TGTGCCAGTGGGGGCCCAGTTAACACCGGGGAGCTGTTTTTT. V gene TRBV28 combines with J gene TRBJ2-2; D possibly corresponds to TRBD1 (6 bases). Trimming took off 9 bases at V and 2 bases at J, with 13 bases between the two ends. The length of the CDR3 is 14 residues. The germline V gene encodes CDR1 MDHEN and CDR2 SYDVKM.

This sequence joins TRBV4-2 and TRBJ1-3, with 12 bases fitting TRBD1. The CDR3 length is 16 residues. The V gene's germline CDR1 is LGHNA and CDR2 YNFKEQ. V lost 4 bases and J lost 4; bases outside the gene matches: 5. The CDR3 sequence: CASSPPGQGAGNTIYF. The CDR3 DNA follows: TGTGCCAGCAGCCCGCCGGGACAGGGGGCGGGAAACACCATATATTTT.

The gene calls are TRBV7-2 and TRBJ2-7, with TRBD2 matching over 7 bases. V lost 1 base to trimming and J lost 3 bases; unmatched junction nucleotides: 6. The germline V gene has CDR1 SGHTA and CDR2 FQGNSA. The CDR3 is made up of 15 amino acids. CDR3 sequence: CASSLDPGTNYEQYF. The CDR3 DNA is TGTGCCAGCAGCTTAGACCCCGGGACTAACTACGAGCAGTACTTC.

This clone was detected once. This chain uses TRBV30 with TRBJ1-2; 10 bases are a match to TRBD1. The J segment lost 5 bases and the V segment lost 2 bases, leaving 8 bases of the junction unmatched. From germline, CDR1 is GTSNPN and CDR2 SVGIG (reference sequence). The CDR3 extends over 15 amino acids. CDR3 sequence: CAWSSGTGALYGYTF. The DNA for the CDR3 is TGTGCCTGGAGTTCAGGGACAGGGGCTTTATATGGCTACACCTTC.

The chain couples TRBV27 to TRBJ2-2, with D perhaps TRBD2 (6 bases). Trimming removed 10 bases at V and 7 bases at J, with 19 bases between. Germline V gene data show CDR1 as MNHEY and CDR2 as SMNVEV (reference sequence). The CDR3 totals 14 residues. The CDR3, as DNA: TGTGCCACCTCATCCCGGGAGAAGAGCGGGGAGCTGTTTTTT. This encodes CATSSREKSGELFF.

V is TRBV19 and J is TRBJ2-5; 7 bases agree with TRBD2. The length of the CDR3 is 14 residues. V shed 4 bases and J 1 base; nucleotides not matched to a gene: 3. The V gene's germline CDR1 is LNHDA and CDR2 SQIVND (reference sequence). CDR3 protein: CASSTASGQETQYF. CDR3 nucleotide sequence: TGTGCCAGTAGTACAGCTAGCGGCCAAGAGACCCAGTACTTC.

This rearrangement joins TRBV5-1 to TRBJ1-1, with a possible D match to TRBD1 (6 bases). This CDR3 is built from 15 residues. The germline gives CDR1 SGHRS, CDR2 YFSETQ. V lost 0 bases and J lost 0, with 9 bases in between. The CDR3 DNA is TGCGCCAGCAGCTTGGAAGGGACAATGAACACTGAAGCTTTCTTT. Translating it yields CASSLEGTMNTEAFF.

This clone was recorded a few times. V and J are TRBV6-5 and TRBJ2-2; D perhaps matches TRBD1 (5 bases). Germline values: CDR1 MNHEY, CDR2 SVGAGI. The CDR3 spans 13 residues. V was cut by 6 bases and J by 7 bases, with 12 bases left in between. CDR3 DNA: TGTGCCAGCAGCGTGACAGAGGTCGGGGAGCTGTTTTTT. It codes for CASSVTEVGELFF.

On this clone: One junction end disagrees with the germline gene, perhaps due to a read error. The rearrangement joins TRBV27 to TRBJ1-1; D possibly corresponds to TRBD1 (5 bases). This CDR3 has 13 residues. Germline V lookup: CDR1 MNHEY, CDR2 SMNVEV (reference sequence). In DNA form, the CDR3 reads TGTGCCAGCGGTTTGTCAGGGCCCACTGAAGCTTTCTTT. Its protein product is CASGLSGPTEAFF.

The chain recombines TRBV7-9 with TRBJ2-7, with 10 bases fitting TRBD2. V shed 4 bases, J shed 4 bases, and the junction held 7 bases outside the gene matches. The length of the CDR3 is 15 residues. Germline CDR1 reads SEHNR; CDR2 reads FQNEAQ (reference sequence). The CDR3 reads CASSSWTSGNYEQYF. CDR3 DNA sequence: TGTGCCAGCAGCTCTTGGACTAGCGGAAATTACGAGCAGTACTTC.

The gene calls are TRBV25-1 and TRBJ1-3; tentatively, D is TRBD1 (5 bases). Germline V lookup: CDR1 MGHDK, CDR2 SYGVNS. The CDR3 has 12 amino acids. V was cut by 5 bases and J by 4 bases, with 6 bases left in between. The CDR3 is CASSRQGNTIYF. The CDR3 nucleotides are TGTGCCAGCAGTAGACAGGGAAACACCATATATTTT.

This clone occurred a few times. The rearrangement joins TRBV6-1 to TRBJ1-2; D may be TRBD1 (6 bases). Germline loops: CDR1 MNHNS, CDR2 SASEGT. This CDR3 spans 13 amino acids. V lost 4 bases to trimming and J lost 5 bases, with 11 bases between them. CDR3 in DNA: TGTGCCAGCAGTGTGGGACATTCTTATGGCTACACCTTC. This translates into CASSVGHSYGYTF.